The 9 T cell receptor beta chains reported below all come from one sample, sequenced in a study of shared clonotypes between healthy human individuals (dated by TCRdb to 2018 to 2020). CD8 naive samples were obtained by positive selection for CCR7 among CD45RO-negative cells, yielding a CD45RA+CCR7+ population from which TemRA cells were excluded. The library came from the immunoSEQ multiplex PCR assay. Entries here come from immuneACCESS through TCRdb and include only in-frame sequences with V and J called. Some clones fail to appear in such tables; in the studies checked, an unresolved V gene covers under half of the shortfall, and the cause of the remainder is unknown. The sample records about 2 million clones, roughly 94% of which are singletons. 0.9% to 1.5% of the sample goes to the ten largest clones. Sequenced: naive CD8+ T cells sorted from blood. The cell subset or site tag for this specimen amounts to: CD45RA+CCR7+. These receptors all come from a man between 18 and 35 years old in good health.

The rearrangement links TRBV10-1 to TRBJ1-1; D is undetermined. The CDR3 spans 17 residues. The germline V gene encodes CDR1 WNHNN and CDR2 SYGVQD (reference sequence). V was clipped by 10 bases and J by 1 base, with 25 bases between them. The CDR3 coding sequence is TGCGCCACCAACCTGATTTGGACCTCGGGAGGGAACACTGAAGCTTTCTTT. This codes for CATNLIWTSGGNTEAFF.

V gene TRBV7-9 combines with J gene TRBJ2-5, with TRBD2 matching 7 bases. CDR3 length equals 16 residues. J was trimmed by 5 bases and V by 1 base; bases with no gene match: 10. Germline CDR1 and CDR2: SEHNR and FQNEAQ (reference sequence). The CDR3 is CASSLDLAERWETQYF. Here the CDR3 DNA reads TGTGCCAGCAGCTTAGACCTAGCGGAGCGGTGGGAGACCCAGTACTTC.

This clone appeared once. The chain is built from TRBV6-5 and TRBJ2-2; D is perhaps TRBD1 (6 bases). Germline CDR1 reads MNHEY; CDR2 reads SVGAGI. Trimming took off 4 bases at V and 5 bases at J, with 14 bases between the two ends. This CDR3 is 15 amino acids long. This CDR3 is CASSSNLGATGELFF. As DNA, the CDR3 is TGTGCCAGCAGTTCGAACTTGGGGGCTACCGGGGAGCTGTTTTTT.

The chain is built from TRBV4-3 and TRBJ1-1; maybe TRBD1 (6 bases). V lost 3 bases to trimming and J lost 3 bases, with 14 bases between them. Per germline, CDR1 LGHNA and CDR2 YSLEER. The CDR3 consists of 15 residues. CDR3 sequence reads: CASSHPTTGYTEAFF. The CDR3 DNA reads TGCGCCAGCAGCCACCCTACCACAGGGTACACTGAAGCTTTCTTT.

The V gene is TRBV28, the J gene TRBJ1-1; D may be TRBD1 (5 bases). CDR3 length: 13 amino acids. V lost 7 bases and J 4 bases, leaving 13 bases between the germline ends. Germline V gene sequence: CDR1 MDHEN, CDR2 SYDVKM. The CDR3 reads CASTWSRGTEAFF. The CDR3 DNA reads TGTGCCAGCACCTGGTCGAGGGGCACTGAAGCTTTCTTT.

The CDR3 loop reads CASSVVLEGINNEQFF. The CDR3 region has the DNA TGTGCCAGCAGCGTAGTCCTAGAAGGCATAAACAATGAGCAGTTCTTC. The genes are TRBV9 and TRBJ2-1; no clear D gene. The CDR3 is made up of 16 amino acids. V shed 0 bases and J shed 5 bases, with 15 bases lying between them. CDR1 is SGDLS and CDR2 is YYNGEE in the germline V gene.

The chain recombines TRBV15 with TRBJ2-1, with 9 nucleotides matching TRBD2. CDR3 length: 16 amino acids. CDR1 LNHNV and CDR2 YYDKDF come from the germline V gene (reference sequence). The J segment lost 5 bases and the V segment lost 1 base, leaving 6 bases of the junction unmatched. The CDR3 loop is CATSRGPLAGNNEQFF. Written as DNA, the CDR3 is TGTGCCACCAGCAGAGGGCCTCTAGCGGGAAACAATGAGCAGTTCTTC.

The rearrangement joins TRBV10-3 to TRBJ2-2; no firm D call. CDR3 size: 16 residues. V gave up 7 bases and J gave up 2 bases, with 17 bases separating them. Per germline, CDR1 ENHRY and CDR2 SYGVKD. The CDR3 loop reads CAINAADPSNTGELFF. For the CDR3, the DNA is TGTGCCATCAATGCAGCCGATCCCTCTAACACCGGGGAGCTGTTTTTT.

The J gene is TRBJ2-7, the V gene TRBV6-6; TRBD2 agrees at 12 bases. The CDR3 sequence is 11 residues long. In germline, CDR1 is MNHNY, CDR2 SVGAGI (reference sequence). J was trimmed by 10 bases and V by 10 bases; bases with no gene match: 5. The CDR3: CATSSGGEQYF. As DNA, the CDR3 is TGTGCCACGTCTAGCGGGGGGGAACAGTACTTC.